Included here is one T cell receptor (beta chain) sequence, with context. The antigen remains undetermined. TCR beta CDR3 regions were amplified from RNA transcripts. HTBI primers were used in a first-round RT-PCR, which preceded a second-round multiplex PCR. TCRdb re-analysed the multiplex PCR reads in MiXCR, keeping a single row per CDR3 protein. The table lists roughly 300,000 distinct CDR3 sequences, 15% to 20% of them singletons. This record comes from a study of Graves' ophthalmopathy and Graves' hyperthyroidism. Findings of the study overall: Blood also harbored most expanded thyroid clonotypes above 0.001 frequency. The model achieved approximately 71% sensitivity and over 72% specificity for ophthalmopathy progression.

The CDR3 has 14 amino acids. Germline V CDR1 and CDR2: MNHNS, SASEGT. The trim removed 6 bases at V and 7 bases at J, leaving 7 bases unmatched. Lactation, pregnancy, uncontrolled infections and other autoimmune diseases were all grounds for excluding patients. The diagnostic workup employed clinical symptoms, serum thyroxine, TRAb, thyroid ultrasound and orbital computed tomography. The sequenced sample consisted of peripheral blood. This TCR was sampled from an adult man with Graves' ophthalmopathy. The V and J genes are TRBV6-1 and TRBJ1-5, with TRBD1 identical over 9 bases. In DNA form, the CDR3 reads TGTGCCAGCAGACCACAGGGGGCTAAACAGCCCCAGCATTTT. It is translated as CASRPQGAKQPQHF.